Presented here are 27 T cell receptor beta chains from one specimen sequenced in a study of naive and memory T cell subsets. The beta constant-region primer was an equimolar mix of two oligonucleotides covering TRBC1 and TRBC2. One entry per CDR3 protein results from TCRdb running MiXCR on the UMI-ligation and nested PCR reads. This sample yields about 90,000 distinct CDR3 sequences, of which roughly 7.3% are seen a single time; roughly 1.6% belongs to the top ten. Sequences were obtained from central memory CD4+ T cells from blood. Every receptor here comes from a human donor in good health.

This clonotype was seen a few times. The chain has TRBV12-3 or TRBV12-4 and TRBJ2-2; no clear D gene. This CDR3 is built from 12 residues. V was shortened by 6 bases and J by 4 bases, with 6 bases between the two germline ends. The CDR3 nucleotides are TGTGCCAGCAGGGTCCTCACCGGGGAGCTGTTTTTT. Amino acids: CASRVLTGELFF.

Ten or more counts support this clonotype. The V and J genes are TRBV7-2 and TRBJ2-3; no clear D gene. Trimming pared 0 bases from V and 4 bases from J, leaving 2 bases between. The CDR3 runs 12 residues. Germline V gives CDR1 SGHTA, CDR2 FQGNSA. CDR3 coding DNA: TGTGCCAGCAGCTTAGCTTCAGATACGCAGTATTTT. As protein: CASSLASDTQYF.

This clonotype was recorded many times. V and J are TRBV5-4 and TRBJ2-6; D not resolved. Trimming stripped 1 base from V and 2 bases from J, with 7 bases between. This CDR3 is 15 amino acids long. Per the germline V gene, CDR1 is SGHNT and CDR2 is YYREEE (reference sequence). CDR3 nucleotide sequence: TGTGCCAGCAGCTTGATAGGGCCTGGGGCCAACGTCCTGACTTTC. This sequence encodes CASSLIGPGANVLTF.

This clonotype has only a few counts. This chain joins TRBV18 and TRBJ1-1; D ambiguous. The CDR3 runs 16 residues. Looked up from germline, CDR1 is KGHSH and CDR2 is LQKENI. V lost 3 bases and J 5 bases, leaving 19 bases between the germline ends. The CDR3, as DNA: TGTGCCAGCTCACCGGATAGTTACGTCAAGAGAACTGAAGCTTTCTTT. This translates into CASSPDSYVKRTEAFF.

This clonotype was counted a few times. This sequence joins TRBV2 and TRBJ2-1; a possible D gene is TRBD1 (6 bases). The CDR3 is made up of 17 amino acids. Germline CDR1 reads SNHLY; CDR2 reads FYNNEI. Trimming pared 1 base from V and 6 bases from J, leaving 19 bases between. Here the CDR3 DNA reads TGTGCCAGCAGTGAAGGGGCAGGGGCTTCCCCGTCCAATGAGCAGTTCTTC. Its translation: CASSEGAGASPSNEQFF.

This clonotype was detected a few times. The chain recombines TRBV7-2 with TRBJ2-1; D uncertain. The ends were cut back, 0 bases at V and 9 bases at J, with 12 bases in the middle. Germline values: CDR1 SGHTA, CDR2 FQGNSA. This CDR3 has 14 residues. The CDR3 is CASSLATDRVEQFF. The CDR3 DNA reads as TGTGCCAGCAGCTTAGCGACCGATCGAGTTGAGCAGTTCTTC. Filled out from reference TRBV7-2 and TRBJ2-1, the complete variable domain reads GAGVSQSPSNKVTEKGKDVELRCDPISGHTALYWYRQSLGQGLEFLIYFQGNSAPDKSGLPSDRFSAERTGGSVSTLTIQRTQQEDSAVYLCASSLATDRVEQFFGPGTRLTVL.

This clonotype was detected ten times or more. V gene TRBV5-4 combines with J gene TRBJ2-1; TRBD1 is a possible D gene (5 bases). The CDR3 contains 15 residues. Deletions cut 4 bases from V and 9 bases from J, with 20 bases between. In germline, CDR1 is SGHNT, CDR2 YYREEE (reference sequence). CDR3 nucleotide sequence: TGTGCCAGCAGCCCTGACAGAACCCGCCAGAGTGAGCAGTTCTTC. It specifies CASSPDRTRQSEQFF.

The chain couples TRBV7-2 to TRBJ1-1, with 10 bases lining up with TRBD1. Germline-derived CDR1 and CDR2 are SGHTA and FQGNSA. The CDR3 is 14 residues long. Trimming removed 7 bases from V and 1 base from J; junction bases left unmatched: 3. The CDR3 here is CASKTGGSNTEAFF. Here the CDR3 DNA reads TGTGCCAGCAAGACAGGGGGCTCGAACACTGAAGCTTTCTTT.

This clonotype was seen many times. The chain has TRBV7-6 and TRBJ1-1; tentatively, D is TRBD1 (6 bases). This CDR3 is built from 14 residues. The germline V gene has CDR1 SGHVS and CDR2 FNYEAQ. The V and J ends lost 5 bases and 5 bases respectively, with 15 bases between them. This chain's CDR3 is CASSRGQYGTEAFF. The CDR3 DNA reads TGTGCCAGCAGCAGGGGACAATATGGGACTGAAGCTTTCTTT.

This clonotype was counted only a few times. This chain uses TRBV18 with TRBJ1-2; unclear D gene. V lost 5 bases and J lost 8, with 18 bases in between. Germline V gene data show CDR1 as KGHSH and CDR2 as LQKENI. This CDR3 contains 14 residues. The CDR3 sequence is CASSTVDGKGGYTF. The CDR3 DNA sequence: TGTGCCAGCTCAACTGTGGACGGCAAGGGAGGCTACACCTTC.

This clonotype was observed a few times. The rearrangement uses TRBV7-2 and TRBJ1-1; TRBD1 matches 10 bases. The CDR3 length is 15 residues. Per germline, CDR1 SGHTA and CDR2 FQGNSA. J lost 5 bases, V lost 5 bases, and 8 bases had no gene match. CDR3 in amino acids: CASSGDRGRRTEAFF. The DNA for the CDR3 is TGTGCCAGCAGCGGTGACAGGGGGCGCCGGACTGAAGCTTTCTTT. Full variable domain (rest looked up from reference TRBV7-2 and TRBJ1-1): GAGVSQSPSNKVTEKGKDVELRCDPISGHTALYWYRQSLGQGLEFLIYFQGNSAPDKSGLPSDRFSAERTGGSVSTLTIQRTQQEDSAVYLCASSGDRGRRTEAFFGQGTRLTVV.

This clonotype was counted between two and nine times. The rearrangement uses TRBV20-1 and TRBJ2-1; 8 nucleotides agree with TRBD2. The CDR3 sequence is 15 residues long. Germline CDR1 DFQATT, CDR2 SNEGSKA (reference sequence). V shed 5 bases, J shed 6 bases, and the junction held 12 bases outside the gene matches. The CDR3 bases are TGCAGTGCTCCCCCCCGCGGGAGGCCCCCCAATGAGCAGTTCTTC. Translated: CSAPPRGRPPNEQFF.

Regarding this clonotype: A read error may be the cause here, since a much bigger clone is one base away. No conserved phenylalanine or tryptophan is present at the end of the CDR3, so a read error is the likely explanation. J is TRBJ2-1 and V is TRBV6-2 or TRBV6-3; D perhaps matches TRBD1 (5 bases). CDR1 is MNHEY, CDR2 SVGEGT, per germline. The CDR3 has 11 amino acids. The germline V and J ends were trimmed by 6 bases and 9 bases, with 9 bases remaining between them. CDR3 DNA sequence: TGTGCCAGCAGAAGGGGTAGTGAGCAGTTCTCC. Residues: CASRRGSEQFS.

This clonotype was recorded many times. V gene TRBV7-9 combines with J gene TRBJ2-3; D may match TRBD1 or TRBD2 (5 bases each). From germline, CDR1 is SEHNR and CDR2 FQNEAQ (reference sequence). The V end was cut by 11 bases, the J end by 2 bases, with 17 bases between. The CDR3 sequence is 14 residues long. Written as DNA, the CDR3 is TGTGCCTGGGGACGGGACCCGATCACAGATACGCAGTATTTT. Encoded protein: CAWGRDPITDTQYF. The whole variable domain, filled in from reference TRBV7-9 and TRBJ2-3, reads DTGVSQNPRHKITKRGQNVTFRCDPISEHNRLYWYRQTLGQGPEFLTYFQNEAQLEKSRLLSDRFSAERPKGSFSTLEIQRTEQGDSAMYLCAWGRDPITDTQYFGPGTRLTVL.

The chain recombines TRBV24-1 with TRBJ1-2; D uncertain. Germline loops: CDR1 KGHDR, CDR2 SFDVKD. The CDR3 covers 12 residues. Trimming took off 5 bases at V and 6 bases at J, with 9 bases between the two ends. The CDR3 DNA reads TGTGCCACCAGTGCCGGGGAACATGGCTACACCTTC. Translating gives CATSAGEHGYTF.

This clonotype was picked up many times. The V gene is TRBV7-9, the J gene TRBJ1-4, with 10 positions matching TRBD1. Looked up from germline, CDR1 is SEHNR and CDR2 is FQNEAQ (reference sequence). The CDR3 has 14 amino acids. V shed 5 bases and J 8 bases; nucleotides not matched to a gene: 5. The CDR3 bases are TGTGCCAGCAGCCGGACAGGGGGAGACGAAAAACTGTTTTTT. Amino acids: CASSRTGGDEKLFF.

The chain joins TRBV2 to TRBJ2-7, with 9 bases matching TRBD2. The germline CDR1 and CDR2 sequences are SNHLY and FYNNEI. This CDR3 is 14 amino acids long. V shed 4 bases, J shed 3 bases, and the junction held 4 bases outside the gene matches. The CDR3 coding sequence is TGTGCCAGCAGTGCTAGCGGGACTCTCTACGAGCAGTACTTC. Its protein product is CASSASGTLYEQYF. Together with reference TRBV2 and TRBJ2-7, the CDR3 gives the full variable domain: EPEVTQTPSHQVTQMGQEVILRCVPISNHLYFYWYRQILGQKVEFLVSFYNNEISEKSEIFDDQFSVERPDGSNFTLKIRSTKLEDSAMYFCASSASGTLYEQYFGPGTRLTVT.

This clonotype was seen at least ten times. CDR3 nucleotides: TGTGCCTTGAGAGGGAACTCTGGAAACACCATATATTTT. Translating gives CALRGNSGNTIYF. This chain joins TRBV10-3 and TRBJ1-3; D is unresolved. V lost 11 bases to trimming and J lost 0 bases, with 11 bases between them. CDR1 is ENHRY and CDR2 is SYGVKD in the germline V gene. CDR3 length equals 13 residues.

This clonotype was counted only a few times. V and J are TRBV2 and TRBJ2-7; 12 nucleotides agree with TRBD1. This CDR3 is 13 amino acids long. Germline V CDR1 and CDR2: SNHLY, FYNNEI. J lost 6 bases, V lost 8 bases, and 5 bases had no gene match. CDR3 bases: TGTGCCAGCGCCCGGGACAGGGGGCGCGAGCAGTACTTC. This translates into CASARDRGREQYF. The variable domain in full, with the rest retrieved from reference TRBV2 and TRBJ2-7, is EPEVTQTPSHQVTQMGQEVILRCVPISNHLYFYWYRQILGQKVEFLVSFYNNEISEKSEIFDDQFSVERPDGSNFTLKIRSTKLEDSAMYFCASARDRGREQYFGPGTRLTVT.

The J gene is TRBJ1-5, the V gene TRBV3-1; D is uncertain. Deletions cut 0 bases from V and 2 bases from J, with 14 bases between. The CDR3 length is 17 residues. Looked up from germline, CDR1 is LGHDT and CDR2 is YNNKEL (reference sequence). In DNA form, the CDR3 reads TGTGCCAGCAGCCAAGATTTAGGAGGGATGGGCAATCAGCCCCAGCATTTT. Encoded protein: CASSQDLGGMGNQPQHF.

This clonotype has at least ten counts. The genes are TRBV12-3 or TRBV12-4 and TRBJ1-4; D remains ambiguous. This CDR3 comprises 11 residues. V was pared by 3 bases and J by 7 bases, with 3 bases between. CDR3 sequence (DNA): TGTGCCAGCAGTTTTACTGAAAAACTGTTTTTT. It codes for CASSFTEKLFF.

This clonotype was found many times. The chain is built from TRBV7-9 and TRBJ1-2; D gene unclear. The germline CDR1 and CDR2 sequences are SEHNR and FQNEAQ (reference sequence). V dropped 10 bases and J dropped 4 bases, with 13 bases sitting between them. The CDR3 is 12 amino acids. Here the CDR3 DNA reads TGTGCCACCGCGGACGTGAGCTATGGCTACACCTTC. Its translation: CATADVSYGYTF.

This clonotype was seen many times. The chain has TRBV28 and TRBJ2-7; D is perhaps TRBD2 (6 bases). Germline V CDR1 and CDR2: MDHEN, SYDVKM. The CDR3 is 14 amino acids. Trimming shortened V by 6 bases and J by 5 bases, and 17 bases separated the two germline ends. This CDR3 is CASRTTGTHHEQYF. CDR3 nucleotide sequence: TGTGCCAGCAGGACAACCGGGACTCACCACGAGCAGTACTTC.

This clonotype appeared many times. The CDR3 loop is CASSPRPGAGANVLTF. The CDR3 nucleotides read TGTGCCAGCAGCCCTCGGCCGGGGGCTGGGGCCAACGTCCTGACTTTC. The chain combines TRBV7-2 with TRBJ2-6, with D perhaps TRBD2 (6 bases). CDR3 length equals 16 residues. Trimming pared 5 bases from V and 2 bases from J, leaving 13 bases between. CDR1 is SGHTA and CDR2 is FQGNSA in the germline V gene.

This clonotype was counted at least ten times. The CDR3 protein is CATSRGPLGGSNQPQHF. The CDR3 DNA follows: TGTGCCACCAGCAGAGGCCCCTTGGGGGGCTCCAATCAGCCCCAGCATTTT. The J gene is TRBJ1-5, the V gene TRBV15; tentatively, D is TRBD1 (6 bases). The V gene's germline CDR1 is LNHNV and CDR2 YYDKDF (reference sequence). Trimming took off 1 base at V and 3 bases at J, with 16 bases between the two ends. This CDR3 contains 17 residues.

In its sample, this clonotype was seen many times. V and J are TRBV11-2 and TRBJ2-3; the D gene is possibly TRBD2 (6 bases). Trimming cost V 7 bases and J 5 bases, with 25 bases left between them. Germline V CDR1 and CDR2: SGHAT, FQNNGV. The CDR3 consists of 17 residues. The CDR3, as DNA: TGTGCCAGCACCCCCCCTACTTCGACTAGGGGAGGAGATACGCAGTATTTT. Translated: CASTPPTSTRGGDTQYF.

The rearrangement uses TRBV6-6 and TRBJ2-3; TRBD2 is a possible D gene (5 bases). CDR1 MNHNY and CDR2 SVGAGI come from the germline V gene (reference sequence). Between the trimmed V and J ends, which lost 5 bases and 0 bases, there was a span of 6 bases. The CDR3 contains 13 residues. In DNA form, the CDR3 reads TGTGCCAGCAGTACGGGGAGCACAGATACGCAGTATTTT. Amino acids: CASSTGSTDTQYF.